These 23 T cell receptor beta chains were sequenced from one sample in a study of blood T cell repertoires in COVID-19 (dated by TCRdb to about 2020). Receptors were amplified or captured by the immunoSEQ multiplex PCR assay. In its TCRdb copy, this immuneACCESS table keeps in-frame sequences only and misses some clones. Where compared with another copy, unresolved V genes explain less than half of these, and the others have no known cause. Present in this sample are about 140,000 clones, 88% of which were seen just once. The ten largest clonotypes hold roughly 1.4% of the sample. The sample consisted of peripheral blood. All receptors come from a woman aged 55-70 years with acute or convalescent COVID-19.

The V call is TRBV30, the J call TRBJ1-1; possible D gene TRBD1, 6 bases. CDR1 is GTSNPN and CDR2 is SVGIG in the germline V gene (reference sequence). V shed 4 bases and J shed 2 bases, with 14 bases lying between them. This CDR3 contains 14 residues. CDR3 amino acids: CAWTPGAINTEAFF. The CDR3 coding sequence is TGTGCCTGGACACCAGGGGCTATTAACACTGAAGCTTTCTTT.

The genes are TRBV2 and TRBJ1-1, with D perhaps TRBD1 (6 bases). The germline V and J ends were trimmed by 6 bases and 7 bases, with 15 bases remaining between them. Germline V gene sequence: CDR1 SNHLY, CDR2 FYNNEI. This CDR3 has 13 amino acids. CDR3: CASRSTGFNEAFF. The CDR3 coding sequence is TGTGCCAGCAGGTCGACAGGTTTTAATGAAGCTTTCTTT.

The genes are TRBV30 and TRBJ1-5; TRBD1 might be the D (6 bases). CDR3 length: 13 residues. Germline V CDR1 and CDR2: GTSNPN, SVGIG (reference sequence). Trimming stripped 4 bases from V and 5 bases from J, with 12 bases between. The CDR3 protein is CAWTRGRDQPQHF. CDR3 bases: TGTGCCTGGACCAGGGGTCGGGATCAGCCCCAGCATTTT.

The CDR3 nucleotides read TGTGCCAGCAGCCAAGTGGTGCAGGCCTCCACCGGGGAGCTGTTTTTT. It translates to CASSQVVQASTGELFF. This sequence joins TRBV4-2 and TRBJ2-2; no definite D call. The CDR3 is 16 amino acids. The germline CDR1 and CDR2 sequences are LGHNA and YNFKEQ. Between the trimmed V and J ends, which lost 1 base and 4 bases, there was a span of 13 bases.

The rearrangement uses TRBV3-1 (or the pseudogene TRBV3-2) and TRBJ2-2; D perhaps matches TRBD1 (5 bases). The germline V and J ends were trimmed by 5 bases and 3 bases, with 7 bases remaining between them. Germline assignment: CDR1 LGHDT and CDR2 YNNKEL (reference sequence). CDR3 length: 13 amino acids. The CDR3: CASSRQYTGELFF. The CDR3, as DNA: TGTGCCAGCAGCAGACAGTACACCGGGGAGCTGTTTTTT.

The V and J genes are TRBV4-1 and TRBJ1-5; D is possibly TRBD1 (5 bases). Trimming stripped 0 bases from V and 7 bases from J, with 13 bases between. This CDR3 is built from 15 residues. Germline V CDR1 and CDR2: MGHRA, YSYEKL. CDR3 nucleotide sequence: TGCGCCAGCAGCCAAGAGAACGCTAGACAGCAGCCCCAGCATTTT. Its protein product is CASSQENARQQPQHF.

The count of this clone is one. The rearrangement uses TRBV6-5 and TRBJ2-3; 7 nucleotides align to TRBD1. The CDR3 loop spans 14 amino acids. With 2 bases clipped from V and 3 bases from J, the junction kept 2 bases outside the gene matches. Per the germline V gene, CDR1 is MNHEY and CDR2 is SVGAGI. CDR3 in DNA: TGTGCCAGCAGTTACGGGACAGAGACAGATACGCAGTATTTT. It specifies CASSYGTETDTQYF.

The CDR3 is CASSPSYTDTQYF. CDR3 sequence (DNA): TGCGCCAGCAGCCCCTCTTACACAGATACGCAGTATTTT. This chain connects TRBV5-1 to TRBJ2-3; unclear D gene. The germline V and J ends were trimmed by 4 bases and 2 bases, with 8 bases remaining between them. This CDR3 has 13 residues. CDR1 and CDR2 from the germline V gene are SGHRS and YFSETQ.

The chain joins TRBV10-2 to TRBJ2-3; D might be TRBD1 (5 bases). The germline V gene has CDR1 WSHSY and CDR2 SAAADI. Trimming removed 0 bases at V and 6 bases at J, with 16 bases between. CDR3 size: 16 residues. The CDR3 protein is CASSESLTDLRDTQYF. CDR3 nucleotide sequence: TGCGCCAGCAGTGAGTCCCTGACAGACTTGCGGGATACGCAGTATTTT.

This clone was seen just once. The CDR3 DNA follows: TGTGCCAGCAGCTCAGGGACAGGGTTCCCTGAAGCTTTCTTT. It is translated as CASSSGTGFPEAFF. The chain links TRBV7-2 to TRBJ1-1; 9 nucleotides line up with TRBD1. The CDR3 consists of 14 residues. The V segment lost 4 bases and the J segment 6 bases; nucleotides outside the gene matches: 6. The germline gives CDR1 SGHTA, CDR2 FQGNSA.

This clone was seen more than once but under ten times. CDR3 sequence reads: CASSLAEGPREKLFF. For the CDR3, the DNA is TGTGCCAGCAGCTTAGCGGAGGGGCCGAGGGAAAAACTGTTTTTT. V is TRBV7-9 and J is TRBJ1-4, with a tentative D call TRBD1 (5 bases). CDR3 length: 15 amino acids. The germline V and J ends were trimmed by 0 bases and 8 bases, with 13 bases remaining between them. Germline V gene data show CDR1 as SEHNR and CDR2 as FQNEAQ (reference sequence).

This clone was seen a single time. This chain links TRBV6-5 with TRBJ1-3, with a possible D match to TRBD1 (6 bases). This CDR3 contains 15 residues. The V gene lost 2 bases and the J gene lost 3 bases, with 11 bases spanning the gap. Germline-derived CDR1 and CDR2 are MNHEY and SVGAGI. As DNA, the CDR3 is TGTGCCAGCAGTTACGGAACAGGGTATGGAAACACCATATATTTT. Its protein is CASSYGTGYGNTIYF.

This chain links TRBV19 with TRBJ1-2; 9 bases match TRBD1. V shed 5 bases and J 3 bases; nucleotides not matched to a gene: 4. The CDR3 consists of 14 residues. Germline V gene sequence: CDR1 LNHDA, CDR2 SQIVND (reference sequence). The DNA for the CDR3 is TGTGCCAGTAGTCCACAGGGGGCAGACTATGGCTACACCTTC. Amino acid sequence: CASSPQGADYGYTF.

Notes on this clone: At the DNA level, this CDR3 is encoded by other sequences in the same sample as well. The V gene is TRBV7-2, the J gene TRBJ1-5; D call uncertain. The CDR3 totals 13 residues. The V gene's germline CDR1 is SGHTA and CDR2 FQGNSA. V dropped 1 base and J dropped 4 bases, with 5 bases sitting between them. CDR3 sequence reads: CASSLDGNQPQHF. CDR3 coding DNA: TGTGCCAGCAGCTTAGACGGTAATCAGCCCCAGCATTTT.

The gene calls are TRBV7-3 and TRBJ1-1; D gene unclear. CDR3 length: 14 residues. Germline V CDR1 and CDR2: SGHTA, FQGTGA. The germline V and J ends were trimmed by 5 bases and 5 bases, with 15 bases remaining between them. The CDR3 DNA follows: TGTGCCAGCAGCCCCGGCCTACCAGCGACTGAAGCTTTCTTT. Amino acid sequence: CASSPGLPATEAFF. Full variable domain (outside the CDR3, taken from reference TRBV7-3 and TRBJ1-1): GAGVSQTPSNKVTEKGKYVELRCDPISGHTALYWYRQSLGQGPEFLIYFQGTGAADDSGLPNDRFFAVRPEGSVSTLKIQRTERGDSAVYLCASSPGLPATEAFFGQGTRLTVV.

This chain uses TRBV5-8 with TRBJ1-2; D call uncertain. The CDR3 contains 13 residues. The germline gives CDR1 SGHTS, CDR2 YDEGEE. V lost 2 bases to trimming and J lost 2 bases, with 7 bases between them. The DNA for the CDR3 is TGTGCCAGCAGCTTTCTATACAACTATGGCTACACCTTC. It translates to CASSFLYNYGYTF.

This clone was detected a few times. This rearrangement joins TRBV28 to TRBJ2-2; 12 bases agree with TRBD1. In germline, CDR1 is MDHEN, CDR2 SYDVKM. The CDR3 totals 15 residues. J gave up 6 bases and V 6 bases, and 5 bases lay outside the gene matches. The CDR3 loop is CASSGDRGHAGELFF. CDR3 nucleotide sequence: TGTGCCAGCAGCGGGGACAGGGGGCACGCCGGGGAGCTGTTTTTT.

The rearrangement joins TRBV28 to TRBJ1-1; D is unclear. CDR1 is MDHEN and CDR2 is SYDVKM in the germline V gene. This CDR3 is 11 amino acids long. V dropped 3 bases and J dropped 11 bases, with 10 bases sitting between them. CDR3 DNA sequence: TGTGCCAGCAGTTTGAGGTCGGCGGCTTTCTTT. Its protein product is CASSLRSAAFF. Looking up the rest from reference TRBV28 and TRBJ1-1 gives the full variable domain: DVKVTQSSRYLVKRTGEKVFLECVQDMDHENMFWYRQDPGLGLRLIYFSYDVKMKEKGDIPEGYSVSREKKERFSLILESASTNQTSMYLCASSLRSAAFFGQGTRLTVV.

The rearrangement links TRBV6-6 to TRBJ1-3; 11 bases are shared with TRBD1. CDR1 and CDR2 from the germline V gene are MNHNY and SVGAGI (reference sequence). V trimming: 9 bases; J trimming: 2 bases; junction bases outside the gene matches: 6. The CDR3 totals 15 residues. The CDR3 region has the DNA TGTGCCAGTTTGAGGACAGGGGGCCCTGGAAACACCATATATTTT. Protein sequence: CASLRTGGPGNTIYF.

This clone has just a few counts. This rearrangement joins TRBV5-1 to TRBJ2-1; the match to TRBD1 covers 7 bases. V trimming: 0 bases; J trimming: 12 bases; junction bases outside the gene matches: 6. The CDR3 has 13 amino acids. Germline CDR1 and CDR2: SGHRS and YFSETQ. The CDR3 region is CASSLGGRGWQFF. The CDR3 coding sequence is TGCGCCAGCAGCTTGGGCGGCAGGGGGTGGCAGTTCTTC.

The CDR3 reads CASSRLLAGGPDTQYF. In DNA, the CDR3 is TGCGCCAGCAGCCGTCTACTAGCGGGGGGCCCAGATACGCAGTATTTT. The chain recombines TRBV4-1 with TRBJ2-3; 12 nucleotides agree with TRBD2. The CDR3 has 16 residues. Germline CDR1 MGHRA, CDR2 YSYEKL. The junction had 6 bases not matched to a gene; V was cut back by 4 bases and J by 4 bases.

The rearrangement links TRBV28 to TRBJ1-4; no clear D. V was pared by 3 bases and J by 5 bases, with 10 bases between. This CDR3 has 14 residues. The V gene's germline CDR1 is MDHEN and CDR2 SYDVKM. The CDR3 region is CASSLHTVNEKLFF. The CDR3 bases are TGTGCCAGCAGTTTGCACACCGTAAATGAAAAACTGTTTTTT.

J is TRBJ2-7 and V is TRBV19, with a weak D call TRBD1 (6 bases). The CDR3 covers 14 residues. Germline loops: CDR1 LNHDA, CDR2 SQIVND (reference sequence). V was clipped by 5 bases and J by 3 bases, with 14 bases between them. CDR3 protein: CASSPTGKFYEQYF. The CDR3 DNA reads as TGTGCCAGTAGTCCCACAGGGAAATTCTACGAGCAGTACTTC.